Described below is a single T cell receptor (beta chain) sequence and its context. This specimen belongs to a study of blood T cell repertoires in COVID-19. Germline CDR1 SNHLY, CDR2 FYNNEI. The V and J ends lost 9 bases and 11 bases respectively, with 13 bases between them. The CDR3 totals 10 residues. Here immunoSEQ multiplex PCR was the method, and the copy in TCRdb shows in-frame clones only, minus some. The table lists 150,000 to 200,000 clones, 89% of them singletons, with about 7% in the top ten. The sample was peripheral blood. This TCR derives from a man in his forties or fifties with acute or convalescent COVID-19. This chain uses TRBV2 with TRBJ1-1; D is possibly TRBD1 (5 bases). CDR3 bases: TGTGCCAGAGACAGCCGGGAGGCTTTCTTT. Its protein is CARDSREAFF.